This T cell receptor (beta chain) was profiled in a study of shared clonotypes between healthy human individuals. The naive CD8 fraction comprised CD45RO-negative cells positively selected for CCR7 and excluded terminally differentiated effector memory CD45RA+ cells. The CDR3 is 15 amino acids. Between the trimmed V and J ends, which lost 4 bases and 0 bases, there was a span of 11 bases. Germline V lookup: CDR1 SGHAT, CDR2 FQNNGV. Here immunoSEQ multiplex PCR was the method, and the copy in TCRdb shows in-frame clones only, minus some. The sample carries about 600,000 clones, nearly 97% recorded once.

Source material: naive CD8+ T cells sorted from blood. This sequence originates from a woman in her 30s in good health. The V and J genes are TRBV11-2 and TRBJ2-3; perhaps TRBD2 as D (5 bases). This chain's CDR3 is CASSSVATSTDTQYF. The CDR3 DNA reads as TGTGCCAGCAGCTCCGTAGCGACCAGCACAGATACGCAGTATTTT.